The sequence of this T cell receptor (beta chain) was determined in a study of cytomegalovirus exposure and HLA in healthy donors. Primers for the PCR totalled 60 Vbeta and 13 Jbeta. Generated by immunoSEQ multiplex PCR, the TCRdb table keeps only in-frame clones and is missing some. The table records under 150,000 clones, 70% to 85% of them present only once. From germline, CDR1 is SEHNR and CDR2 FQNEAQ (reference sequence). Between the trimmed V and J ends, which lost 1 base and 5 bases, there was a span of 8 bases. The CDR3 has 13 residues. The receptor was isolated from a boy aged 2 to 10 in good health and CMV-seronegative. The sequencing sample was made of PBMCs. The chain uses TRBV7-9 and TRBJ2-5; D is uncertain. Here the CDR3 reads CASSLDRSETQYF. CDR3 bases: TGTGCCAGCAGCTTAGATCGTTCGGAGACCCAGTACTTC.